A single sample is the source of the 10 T cell receptor beta chains below, sequenced in a study of shared clonotypes between healthy human individuals. Sequencing used immunoSEQ multiplex PCR; TCRdb keeps in-frame clones, though not all of them. The data contain some 2,500,000 clones, more than 85% of them singletons. The material sequenced was naive CD4+ T cells from PBMCs. Documented subset: CD45RA+ positively selected. The receptors here all came from a man aged 18 to 35 in good health. Some clones in this sample may be carry-over from other donors' samples.

The V gene is TRBV27, the J gene TRBJ2-5; D is possibly TRBD1 (6 bases). V was clipped by 6 bases and J by 4 bases, with 15 bases between them. The CDR3 has 14 amino acids. The germline V gene encodes CDR1 MNHEY and CDR2 SMNVEV (reference sequence). The CDR3 coding sequence is TGTGCCAGCAGCTTGGGGGCAGCCCCAGAGACCCAGTACTTC. It is translated as CASSLGAAPETQYF.

The CDR3 sequence is CASSKAGANTGELFF. The DNA for the CDR3 is TGTGCCTCGAGCAAGGCGGGAGCGAACACCGGGGAGCTGTTTTTT. The chain carries TRBV30 and TRBJ2-2; 7 bases agree with TRBD2. The CDR3 has 15 amino acids. The V segment lost 7 bases and the J segment 0 bases; nucleotides outside the gene matches: 8. The V gene's germline CDR1 is GTSNPN and CDR2 SVGIG (reference sequence).

The CDR3, as DNA: TGTGCCTGGAGTCTAGGACTAGCGGGGATGAGTACAGATACGCAGTATTTT. Amino acids: CAWSLGLAGMSTDTQYF. The chain has TRBV30 and TRBJ2-3; 12 bases match TRBD2. Germline values: CDR1 GTSNPN, CDR2 SVGIG (reference sequence). V gave up 2 bases and J gave up 3 bases; unmatched junction bases: 9. The CDR3 runs 17 residues. Full variable domain (rest looked up from reference TRBV30 and TRBJ2-3): SQTIHQWPATLVQPVGSPLSLECTVEGTSNPNLYWYRQAAGRGLQLLFYSVGIGQISSEVPQNLSASRPQDRQFILSSKKLLLSDSGFYLCAWSLGLAGMSTDTQYFGPGTRLTVL.

This clone has a handful of counts. This chain connects TRBV29-1 to TRBJ1-1, with D possibly TRBD1 on 5 matching bases. This CDR3 spans 13 amino acids. Germline CDR1 SQVTM, CDR2 ANQGSEA. The V end lost 6 bases, the J end lost 6 bases, and 17 bases lay between the germline ends. The CDR3 loop reads CSVSYDWGAEAFF. The CDR3 DNA reads as TGCAGCGTCTCCTACGATTGGGGCGCTGAAGCTTTCTTT. Looking up the rest from reference TRBV29-1 and TRBJ1-1 gives the full variable domain: SAVISQKPSRDICQRGTSLTIQCQVDSQVTMMFWYRQQPGQSLTLIATANQGSEATYESGFVIDKFPISRPNLTFSTLTVSNMSPEDSSIYLCSVSYDWGAEAFFGQGTRLTVV.

This clone was counted a single time. The J gene is TRBJ2-1, the V gene TRBV9; D possibly corresponds to TRBD1 (5 bases). V shed 5 bases and J shed 5 bases, with 11 bases lying between them. Germline V gives CDR1 SGDLS, CDR2 YYNGEE. The length of the CDR3 is 13 residues. CDR3 loop: CASSGQLNNEQFF. The CDR3 bases are TGTGCCAGCAGTGGACAACTCAACAATGAGCAGTTCTTC.

This clone was observed a handful of times. The chain links TRBV21-1 to TRBJ2-1; the table assigns TRBD1, which was not confirmed against the DNA. TRBV21-1 is deemed a pseudogene. This CDR3 has 11 amino acids. The chain's CDR3 is CARRGINEQFF. CDR3 in DNA: TGTGCCAGAAGGGGCATTAATGAGCAGTTCTTC.

The V and J genes are TRBV28 and TRBJ2-5, with TRBD2 as a possible D gene (6 bases). Germline CDR1 is MDHEN and CDR2 is SYDVKM. The V end was cut by 7 bases, the J end by 5 bases, with 17 bases between. The CDR3 covers 14 residues. CDR3 coding DNA: TGTGCCAGCACCCCGGTCGGGGGTCCGGAGACCCAGTACTTC. It is translated as CASTPVGGPETQYF.

In regard to this clone: The sample holds other DNA sequences that translate to the same CDR3. The chain couples TRBV7-2 to TRBJ2-7; 10 bases are a match to TRBD2. J gave up 1 base and V 2 bases, and 2 bases lay outside the gene matches. The CDR3 loop spans 15 amino acids. The germline gives CDR1 SGHTA, CDR2 FQGNSA. The CDR3 protein is CASSLRTSGSYEQYF. The CDR3 coding sequence is TGTGCCAGCAGCTTAAGGACTAGCGGTTCCTACGAGCAGTACTTC.

The genes are TRBV27 and TRBJ1-5; tentative D call: TRBD1 (5 bases). Trimming took 5 bases from V and 2 from J, leaving 19 bases between them. This CDR3 region has 17 residues. The germline V gene has CDR1 MNHEY and CDR2 SMNVEV (reference sequence). CDR3 region: CASSPPSGTFRNQPQHF. The CDR3 DNA is TGTGCCAGCAGTCCACCTTCGGGGACCTTCCGCAATCAGCCCCAGCATTTT.

The J gene is TRBJ1-4, the V gene TRBV27; 7 bases line up with TRBD1. V lost 1 base and J lost 3; bases outside the gene matches: 2. This CDR3 has 15 amino acids. The germline V gene encodes CDR1 MNHEY and CDR2 SMNVEV (reference sequence). The CDR3 DNA sequence: TGTGCCAGCAGTTTATTGGGACAGCCTAATGAAAAACTGTTTTTT. Translated, it gives CASSLLGQPNEKLFF.